These T cell receptor beta chains were read from a single sample in a study of cytomegalovirus exposure and HLA in healthy donors. This table comes from immunoSEQ multiplex PCR, and its TCRdb copy is limited to in-frame clones, with some not included. This repertoire includes 150,000 to 200,000 clones. The sequencing input was PBMCs. These TCRs come from a woman aged 18-29 years in good health and CMV-seropositive. The CDR3 runs from the conserved cysteine through the conserved F or W. Each record gives: V gene, CDR3 length, D gene, J gene, CDR3 DNA, CDR3 protein. A D gene is named only where the DNA matches it firmly.

V gene: TRBV11-3
CDR3 length: 16
D gene: TRBD1
J gene: TRBJ2-1
CDR3 DNA: TGTGCCAGCAGCTTAAGAACAGGGGGCGCGGTCAATGAGCAGTTCTTC
CDR3 protein: CASSLRTGGAVNEQFF

V gene: TRBV19
CDR3 length: 13
D gene: NA
J gene: TRBJ2-7
CDR3 DNA: TGTGCCAGTAGTATGGCAGGGGCCTACGAGCAGTACTTC
CDR3 protein: CASSMAGAYEQYF

V gene: TRBV29-1
CDR3 length: 13
D gene: TRBD1
J gene: TRBJ2-5
CDR3 DNA: TGCAGCGTAGGGGACAGGGGAAAAGAGACCCAGTACTTC
CDR3 protein: CSVGDRGKETQYF

V gene: TRBV5-1
CDR3 length: 14
D gene: NA
J gene: TRBJ2-3
CDR3 DNA: TGCGCCAGCAGCTTCGGACAGTTCACAGATACGCAGTATTTT
CDR3 protein: CASSFGQFTDTQYF

V gene: TRBV6-5
CDR3 length: 16
D gene: NA
J gene: TRBJ2-7
CDR3 DNA: TGTGCCAGCAGTTACTCGATCATGCGAAGAAACTACGAGCAGTACTTC
CDR3 protein: CASSYSIMRRNYEQYF

V gene: TRBV11-2
CDR3 length: 15
D gene: TRBD1
J gene: TRBJ2-5
CDR3 DNA: TGTGCCAGCAGGCCGCTACAGGGGATCCAAGAGACCCAGTACTTC
CDR3 protein: CASRPLQGIQETQYF

V gene: TRBV4-2
CDR3 length: 16
D gene: TRBD2
J gene: TRBJ2-2
CDR3 DNA: TGTGCCAGCAGCCACCTAGGACTAGCGGACACCGGGGAGCTGTTTTTT
CDR3 protein: CASSHLGLADTGELFF

V gene: TRBV18
CDR3 length: 19
D gene: TRBD2
J gene: TRBJ2-5
CDR3 DNA: TGTGCCAGCTCACCGAAGCGTCCCGGGACTAGCGGGGGGCTGGAGACCCAGTACTTC
CDR3 protein: CASSPKRPGTSGGLETQYF

V gene: TRBV4-1
CDR3 length: 16
D gene: TRBD2
J gene: TRBJ2-3
CDR3 DNA: TGCGCCAGCACCCCTAGCGGGGGGTTTAGCACAGATACGCAGTATTTT
CDR3 protein: CASTPSGGFSTDTQYF

V gene: TRBV30
CDR3 length: 13
D gene: NA
J gene: TRBJ1-1
CDR3 DNA: TGTGCCTGGAGTGCGGGACAGAACACTGAAGCTTTCTTT
CDR3 protein: CAWSAGQNTEAFF

V gene: TRBV19
CDR3 length: 13
D gene: TRBD1
J gene: TRBJ1-1
CDR3 DNA: TGTGCCAGTAGTATGGGACAGGGCACTGAAGCTTTCTTT
CDR3 protein: CASSMGQGTEAFF

V gene: TRBV7-6
CDR3 length: 14
D gene: NA
J gene: TRBJ2-2
CDR3 DNA: TGTGCCAGCAGCTTAGCGGGGCTCACCGGGGAGCTGTTTTTT
CDR3 protein: CASSLAGLTGELFF

V gene: TRBV10-3
CDR3 length: 13
D gene: TRBD1
J gene: TRBJ1-1
CDR3 DNA: TGTGCCATCAGGGGACAGGGGAAGGATGAAGCTTTCTTT
CDR3 protein: CAIRGQGKDEAFF

V gene: TRBV2
CDR3 length: 17
D gene: TRBD1
J gene: TRBJ1-5
CDR3 DNA: TGTGCCAGCAGTGAAGGCCAGGGGGGAATAAGCAATCAGCCCCAGCATTTT
CDR3 protein: CASSEGQGGISNQPQHF

V gene: TRBV6-6
CDR3 length: 14
D gene: NA
J gene: TRBJ2-6
CDR3 DNA: TGTGCCACCAACCAGGGCGCTGGGGCCAACGTCCTGACTTTC
CDR3 protein: CATNQGAGANVLTF

V gene: TRBV5-1
CDR3 length: 15
D gene: NA
J gene: TRBJ2-5
CDR3 DNA: TGCGCCAGCAGCTTGTCGTTTCAGGACCAAGAGACCCAGTACTTC
CDR3 protein: CASSLSFQDQETQYF

V gene: TRBV15
CDR3 length: 16
D gene: NA
J gene: TRBJ1-3
CDR3 DNA: TGTGCCACCAGCAGAGATAGGGCAGGGACTGGAGACACCATATATTTT
CDR3 protein: CATSRDRAGTGDTIYF

V gene: TRBV5-4
CDR3 length: 16
D gene: NA
J gene: TRBJ1-1
CDR3 DNA: TGTGCCAGCAGCTTGGTTGGTTCGGGGGGGAACACTGAAGCTTTCTTT
CDR3 protein: CASSLVGSGGNTEAFF

V gene: TRBV2
CDR3 length: 11
D gene: NA
J gene: TRBJ1-2
CDR3 DNA: TGTGCCAGCGTCTACAGCTATGGCTACACCTTC
CDR3 protein: CASVYSYGYTF

V gene: TRBV11-1
CDR3 length: 15
D gene: NA
J gene: TRBJ1-6
CDR3 DNA: TGTGCCAGCAGCTTAGGCGGAACCGAAATTTCACCCCTCCACTTT
CDR3 protein: CASSLGGTEISPLHF